These 5 T cell receptor beta chains were sequenced from one sample in a study of identical twins. TCRdb re-called the 5' RACE reads with MiXCR, one entry per CDR3 protein. The sample carries hundreds of thousands of distinct CDR3 sequences, roughly 10% recorded once. These same records also appear under a second study, on yellow fever vaccine responses in identical twins.

The sequenced material came from CD8+ T cells sorted from blood. The receptors derive from a woman in her late teens or twenties in good health.

This clonotype was detected a few times. The CDR3 is CASSQALAYNEQFF. The CDR3 region has the DNA TGTGCCAGCAGCCAAGCTCTGGCTTACAATGAGCAGTTCTTC. The chain employs TRBV14 and TRBJ2-1, with D uncertain. The V and J ends lost 1 base and 4 bases respectively, with 8 bases between them. The CDR3 extends over 14 amino acids. From germline, CDR1 is SGHDN and CDR2 FVKESK.

The V gene is TRBV9, the J gene TRBJ2-3, with 10 bases that match TRBD2. The CDR3 loop spans 16 amino acids. Per germline, CDR1 SGDLS and CDR2 YYNGEE. J lost 2 bases, V lost 0 bases, and 3 bases had no gene match. The CDR3 nucleotides read TGTGCCAGCAGCGTAGGGACTAGCGGCTACACAGATACGCAGTATTTT. Translating gives CASSVGTSGYTDTQYF.

The J gene is TRBJ2-1, the V gene TRBV9; a weak D match, TRBD1 (6 bases). The length of the CDR3 is 17 residues. Trimming took 0 bases from V and 1 from J, leaving 14 bases between them. In germline, CDR1 is SGDLS, CDR2 YYNGEE. The CDR3 bases are TGTGCCAGCAGCGTAGCTACAGGGAAAGAATCCTACAATGAGCAGTTCTTC. This codes for CASSVATGKESYNEQFF.

A few counts support this clonotype. J is TRBJ1-2 and V is TRBV4-1; TRBD1 might be the D (6 bases). V was pared by 0 bases and J by 8 bases, with 10 bases between. The length of the CDR3 is 13 residues. Germline V gene lookup returns CDR1 MGHRA and CDR2 YSYEKL. CDR3 DNA sequence: TGCGCCAGCAGCCAAGATCAGGGGTACGGCTACACCTTC. This gives the protein CASSQDQGYGYTF.

The chain combines TRBV7-2 with TRBJ2-3, with TRBD1 matching over 8 bases. In germline, CDR1 is SGHTA, CDR2 FQGNSA. The CDR3 spans 15 residues. V gave up 5 bases and J gave up 0 bases; unmatched junction bases: 4. The DNA for the CDR3 is TGTGCCAGCAGCCTGGGACAGGCAAGCACAGATACGCAGTATTTT. Protein sequence: CASSLGQASTDTQYF.